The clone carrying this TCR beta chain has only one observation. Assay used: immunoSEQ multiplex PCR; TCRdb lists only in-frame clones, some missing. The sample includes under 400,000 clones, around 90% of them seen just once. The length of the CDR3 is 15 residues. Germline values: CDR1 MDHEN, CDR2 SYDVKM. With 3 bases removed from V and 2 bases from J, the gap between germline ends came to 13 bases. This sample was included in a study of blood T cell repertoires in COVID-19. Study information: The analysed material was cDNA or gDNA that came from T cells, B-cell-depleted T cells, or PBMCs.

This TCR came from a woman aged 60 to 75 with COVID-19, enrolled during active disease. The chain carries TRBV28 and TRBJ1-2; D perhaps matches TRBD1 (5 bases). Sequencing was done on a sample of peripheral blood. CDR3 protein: CASSFPRAGNYGYTF. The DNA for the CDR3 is TGTGCCAGCAGTTTTCCAAGAGCAGGGAACTATGGCTACACCTTC.